This T cell receptor (beta chain) was recovered during a study of T-cell reconstitution after alpha-beta-depleted transplantation in children. CDR1 and CDR2 from the germline V gene are SGHTA and FQGNSA. V dropped 3 bases and J dropped 7 bases, with 13 bases sitting between them. CDR3 size: 14 residues. This clonotype was found many times. Preparation of the TCRbeta library was carried out with unique molecular identifiers. One entry per CDR3 protein results from TCRdb running MiXCR on the PCR reads. The repertoire holds 640,000 or so distinct CDR3 sequences, with approximately 17% as singletons. The chain employs TRBV7-2 and TRBJ1-5, with D unresolved. Sequenced material: PBMCs from the stem cell graft donor, taken from the stem cell graft. This TCR was sampled from a human donor who donated a stem cell graft to a child with acute myeloid leukemia. In DNA form, the CDR3 reads TGTGCCAGCAGCTTTAGTACGGTGGGGCAGCCCCAGCATTTT. Translating gives CASSFSTVGQPQHF.